These T cell receptor beta chains were read from a single sample in a study of cytomegalovirus exposure and HLA in healthy donors. The data were produced by immunoSEQ multiplex PCR, yet TCRdb's version contains in-frame clones alone and is incomplete. The top ten clones hold more than 5% of a sample with 85,000 to 95,000 clones, 70% to 85% of them seen once. The sequenced sample consisted of PBMCs. Receptors were obtained from a man aged 25-40 years in good health and CMV-seropositive. Both conserved end residues are part of each CDR3. D genes are given only for firm matches. Clone size is stated in some rows and not others, as once, few, many or a class when expanded.

clone_size	v_call	j_call	d_call	cdr3_aa	cdr3_nt
.	TRBV4-3	TRBJ1-1	.	CASSLGEVHTEAFF	TGCGCCAGCAGCCTCGGCGAGGTCCACACTGAAGCTTTCTTT
.	TRBV5-1	TRBJ1-1	.	CASSFSGHTEAFF	TGCGCCAGCAGCTTTAGCGGACACACTGAAGCTTTCTTT
.	TRBV30	TRBJ1-1	TRBD1	CAWRGDSPNTEAFF	TGTGCCTGGAGAGGGGACAGTCCGAACACTGAAGCTTTCTTT
few	TRBV2	TRBJ1-6	.	CASSEQGWGSPLHF	TGTGCCAGCAGTGAACAGGGGTGGGGTTCACCCCTCCACTTT
.	TRBV7-9	TRBJ2-3	.	CASSSTGSSPADTQYF	TGTGCCAGCAGCTCAACAGGGTCGAGCCCTGCAGATACGCAGTATTTT
.	TRBV2	TRBJ2-3	.	CASSGQGTDTQYF	TGTGCCAGCAGTGGACAGGGCACAGATACGCAGTATTTT
.	TRBV21-1	TRBJ2-1	.	CASSPRLAGGHEQFF	TGTGCCAGCAGCCCGAGACTAGCGGGAGGCCATGAGCAGTTCTTC
.	TRBV7-2	TRBJ1-1	.	CASSPTVNTEAFF	TGTGCCAGCAGCCCGACAGTGAACACTGAAGCTTTCTTT
.	TRBV5-1	TRBJ2-3	TRBD1	CASSLAGTGELDTQYF	TGCGCCAGCAGCTTGGCCGGGACAGGGGAGTTAGATACGCAGTATTTT
.	TRBV6-5	TRBJ1-5	.	CASSPGQINQPQHF	TGTGCCAGCAGCCCTGGACAGATCAATCAGCCCCAGCATTTT
.	TRBV6-5	TRBJ2-3	.	CASGRRGKSADTQYF	TGTGCCAGCGGAAGGAGGGGCAAAAGCGCAGATACGCAGTATTTT
.	TRBV5-4	TRBJ2-2	TRBD2	CASTGLAGYTGELFF	TGTGCCAGCACAGGACTAGCGGGATACACCGGGGAGCTGTTTTTT
medium-sized	TRBV7-9	TRBJ2-1	TRBD2	CASRTGTTIYNEQFF	TGTGCCAGCCGCACGGGGACTACCATTTACAATGAGCAGTTCTTC
.	TRBV6-5	TRBJ1-2	TRBD1	CASRANTGEVGYTF	TGTGCCAGCAGGGCTAACACAGGGGAGGTCGGCTACACCTTC
.	TRBV7-9	TRBJ1-3	TRBD1	CASSSWDSITDTIYF	TGTGCCAGCAGCTCATGGGACAGTATAACGGACACCATATATTTT
.	TRBV4-1	TRBJ2-1	.	CASSPVAGLGNEQFF	TGCGCCAGCAGCCCAGTGGCGGGATTGGGGAATGAGCAGTTCTTC
.	TRBV11-2	TRBJ1-2	TRBD1	CASSLDRAGGHGYTF	TGTGCCAGCAGCTTAGATCGGGCAGGGGGCCATGGCTACACCTTC
.	TRBV30	TRBJ1-5	.	CAWSGGDRYNQPQHF	TGTGCCTGGAGTGGCGGGGACCGTTACAATCAGCCCCAGCATTTT
.	TRBV7-9	TRBJ2-1	.	CSSSLFRGSYNEQFF	TGTTCCAGCAGCTTATTCAGGGGCTCCTACAATGAGCAGTTCTTC
.	TRBV5-1	TRBJ1-1	.	CASSPGGGSNTEAFF	TGCGCCAGCAGCCCCGGCGGGGGTTCGAACACTGAAGCTTTCTTT
once	TRBV11-2	TRBJ1-4	.	CASSFSEKLFF	TGTGCCAGCAGCTTCAGTGAAAAACTGTTTTTT
.	TRBV6-1	TRBJ1-6	TRBD1	CASRGTGQNSPLHF	TGTGCCAGCAGGGGGACAGGGCAGAATTCACCCCTCCACTTT
few	TRBV4-3	TRBJ2-3	TRBD2	CASSQIAGASTDTQYF	TGCGCCAGCAGCCAAATAGCGGGAGCCTCCACAGATACGCAGTATTTT
.	TRBV4-1	TRBJ2-1	TRBD2	CASSRRGGLAEDEQFF	TGCGCCAGCAGCAGGAGGGGGGGACTAGCTGAGGATGAGCAGTTCTTC
few	TRBV11-3	TRBJ2-7	TRBD2	CASSLRGAGVDEQYF	TGTGCCAGCAGCTTACGGGGCGCGGGAGTTGACGAGCAGTACTTC
.	TRBV19	TRBJ2-6	.	CASNQRTGANVLTF	TGTGCCAGTAATCAGCGAACCGGGGCCAACGTCCTGACTTTC
.	TRBV29-1	TRBJ2-3	TRBD2	CSVDEGLVAGDTQYF	TGCAGCGTTGACGAAGGACTAGTGGCGGGGGATACGCAGTATTTT
.	TRBV5-4	TRBJ2-3	.	CASRKEVQAGDTQYF	TGTGCCAGCAGAAAGGAGGTTCAGGCGGGGGATACGCAGTATTTT
.	TRBV5-4	TRBJ1-2	TRBD1	CASSDGQVNYGYTF	TGTGCCAGCAGCGATGGACAGGTAAACTATGGCTACACCTTC